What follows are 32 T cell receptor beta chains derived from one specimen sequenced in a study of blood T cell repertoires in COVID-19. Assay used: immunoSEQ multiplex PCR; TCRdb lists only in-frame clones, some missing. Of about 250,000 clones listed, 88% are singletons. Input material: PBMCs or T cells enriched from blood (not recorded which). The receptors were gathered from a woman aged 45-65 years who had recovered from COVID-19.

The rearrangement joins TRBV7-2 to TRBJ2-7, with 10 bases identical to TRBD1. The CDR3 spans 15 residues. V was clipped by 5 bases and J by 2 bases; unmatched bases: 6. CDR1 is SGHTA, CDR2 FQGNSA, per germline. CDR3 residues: CASSTGTGATYEQYF. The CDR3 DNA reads TGTGCCAGCAGCACCGGGACAGGGGCTACCTACGAGCAGTACTTC.

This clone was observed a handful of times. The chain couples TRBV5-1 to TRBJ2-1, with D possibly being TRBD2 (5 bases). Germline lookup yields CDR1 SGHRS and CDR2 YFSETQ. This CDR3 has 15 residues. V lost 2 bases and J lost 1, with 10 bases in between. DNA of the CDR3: TGCGCCAGCAGCTTCATCGGCGGGTCCTACAATGAGCAGTTCTTC. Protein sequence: CASSFIGGSYNEQFF.

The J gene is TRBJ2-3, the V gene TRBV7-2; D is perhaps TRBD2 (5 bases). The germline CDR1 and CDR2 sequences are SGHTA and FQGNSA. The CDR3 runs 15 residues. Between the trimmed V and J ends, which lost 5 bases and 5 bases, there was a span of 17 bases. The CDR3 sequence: CASSPRGPTGDTQYF. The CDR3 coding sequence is TGTGCCAGCAGCCCCCGGGGTCCCACTGGAGATACGCAGTATTTT. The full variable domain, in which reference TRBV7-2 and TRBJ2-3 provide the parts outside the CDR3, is GAGVSQSPSNKVTEKGKDVELRCDPISGHTALYWYRQSLGQGLEFLIYFQGNSAPDKSGLPSDRFSAERTGGSVSTLTIQRTQQEDSAVYLCASSPRGPTGDTQYFGPGTRLTVL.

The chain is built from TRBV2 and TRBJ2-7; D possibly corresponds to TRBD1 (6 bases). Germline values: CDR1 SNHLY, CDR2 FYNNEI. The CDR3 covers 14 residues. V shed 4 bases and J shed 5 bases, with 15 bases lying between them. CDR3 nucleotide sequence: TGTGCCAGCAGTGTCAACAGGGTATCCAACGAGCAGTACTTC. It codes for CASSVNRVSNEQYF.

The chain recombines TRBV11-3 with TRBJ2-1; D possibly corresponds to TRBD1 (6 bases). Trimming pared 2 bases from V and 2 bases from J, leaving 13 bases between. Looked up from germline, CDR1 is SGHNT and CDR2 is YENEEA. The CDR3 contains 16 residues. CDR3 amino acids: CASSLQGQGTYNEQFF. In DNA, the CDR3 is TGTGCCAGCAGCTTACAGGGCCAGGGGACCTACAATGAGCAGTTCTTC.

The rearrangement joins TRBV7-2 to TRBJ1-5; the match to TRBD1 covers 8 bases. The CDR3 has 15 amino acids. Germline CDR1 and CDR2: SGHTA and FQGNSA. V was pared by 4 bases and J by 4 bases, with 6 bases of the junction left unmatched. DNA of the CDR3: TGTGCCAGCAGCTCCGGACAGGGTAGGAATCAGCCCCAGCATTTT. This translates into CASSSGQGRNQPQHF.

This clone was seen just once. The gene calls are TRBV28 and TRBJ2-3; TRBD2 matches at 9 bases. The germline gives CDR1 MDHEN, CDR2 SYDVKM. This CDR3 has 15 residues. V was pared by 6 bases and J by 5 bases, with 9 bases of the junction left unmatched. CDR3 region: CASRLGREGRDTQYF. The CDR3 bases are TGTGCCAGCAGACTGGGGCGGGAGGGCCGAGATACGCAGTATTTT.

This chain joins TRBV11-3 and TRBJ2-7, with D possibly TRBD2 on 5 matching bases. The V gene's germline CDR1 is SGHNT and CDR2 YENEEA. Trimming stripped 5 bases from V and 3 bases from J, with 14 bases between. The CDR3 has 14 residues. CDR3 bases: TGTGCCAGCAGCCTTGCAGGACGGGACTACGAGCAGTACTTC. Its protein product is CASSLAGRDYEQYF.

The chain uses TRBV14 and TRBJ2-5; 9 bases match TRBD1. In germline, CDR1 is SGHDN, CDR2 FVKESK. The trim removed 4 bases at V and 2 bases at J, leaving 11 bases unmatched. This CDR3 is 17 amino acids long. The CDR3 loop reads CASSRLLPGTGQETQYF. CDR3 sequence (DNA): TGTGCCAGCAGCCGTTTACTTCCCGGGACAGGGCAAGAGACCCAGTACTTC.

The CDR3 reads CASRNRDQPQHF. The CDR3 DNA is TGTGCCAGCAGGAACAGAGATCAGCCCCAGCATTTT. The chain couples TRBV27 to TRBJ1-5; the D is unclear. This CDR3 is built from 12 residues. V shed 6 bases and J shed 5 bases, with 8 bases lying between them. From germline, CDR1 is MNHEY and CDR2 SMNVEV (reference sequence).

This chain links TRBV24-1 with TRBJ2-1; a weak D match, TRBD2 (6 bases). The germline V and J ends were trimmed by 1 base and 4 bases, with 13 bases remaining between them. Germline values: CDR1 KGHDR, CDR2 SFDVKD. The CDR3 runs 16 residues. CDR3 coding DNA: TGTGCCACCAGTGATTTCGGCGGGAATTTTTACAATGAGCAGTTCTTC. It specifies CATSDFGGNFYNEQFF.

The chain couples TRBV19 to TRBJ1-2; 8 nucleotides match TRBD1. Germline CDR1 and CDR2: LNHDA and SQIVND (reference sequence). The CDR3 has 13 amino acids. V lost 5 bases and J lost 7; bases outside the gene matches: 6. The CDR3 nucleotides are TGTGCCAGTAGTGCCCCAGGGGGCTTTGGCTACACCTTC. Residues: CASSAPGGFGYTF. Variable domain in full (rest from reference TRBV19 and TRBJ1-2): DGGITQSPKYLFRKEGQNVTLSCEQNLNHDAMYWYRQDPGQGLRLIYYSQIVNDFQKGDIAEGYSVSREKKESFPLTVTSAQKNPTAFYLCASSAPGGFGYTFGSGTRLTVV.

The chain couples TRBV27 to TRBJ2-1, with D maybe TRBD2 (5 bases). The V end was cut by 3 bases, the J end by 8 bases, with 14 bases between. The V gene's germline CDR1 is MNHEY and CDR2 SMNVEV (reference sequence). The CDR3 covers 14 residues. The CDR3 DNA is TGTGCCAGCAGTTTTCTGGTGGGAGAAGATGAGCAGTTCTTC. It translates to CASSFLVGEDEQFF.

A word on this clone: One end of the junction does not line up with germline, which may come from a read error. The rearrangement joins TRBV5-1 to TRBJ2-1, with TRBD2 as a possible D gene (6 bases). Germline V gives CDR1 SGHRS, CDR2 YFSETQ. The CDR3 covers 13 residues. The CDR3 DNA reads TGCGCCAGCAGTGTGTCTCGCGGGAATGAGCAGCTCTTC. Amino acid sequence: CASSVSRGNEQLF.

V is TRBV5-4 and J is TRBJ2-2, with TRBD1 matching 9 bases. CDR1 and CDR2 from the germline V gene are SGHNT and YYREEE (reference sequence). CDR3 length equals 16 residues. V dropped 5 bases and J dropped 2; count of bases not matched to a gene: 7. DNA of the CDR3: TGTGCCAGCAGAGGGGACAGGGCCGAAAACACCGGGGAGCTGTTTTTT. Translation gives CASRGDRAENTGELFF.

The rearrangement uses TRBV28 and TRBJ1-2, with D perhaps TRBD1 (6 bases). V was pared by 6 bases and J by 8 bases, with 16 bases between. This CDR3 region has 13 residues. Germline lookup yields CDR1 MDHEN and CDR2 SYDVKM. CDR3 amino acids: CASRPDSVRGYTF. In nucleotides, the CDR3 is TGTGCCAGCAGACCGGACAGCGTTAGGGGCTACACCTTC.

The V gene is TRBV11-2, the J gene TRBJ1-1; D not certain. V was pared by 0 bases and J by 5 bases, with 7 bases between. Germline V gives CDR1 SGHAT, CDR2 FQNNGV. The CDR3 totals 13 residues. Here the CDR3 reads CASSLDRLTEAFF. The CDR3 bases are TGTGCCAGCAGCTTAGATCGTTTAACTGAAGCTTTCTTT.

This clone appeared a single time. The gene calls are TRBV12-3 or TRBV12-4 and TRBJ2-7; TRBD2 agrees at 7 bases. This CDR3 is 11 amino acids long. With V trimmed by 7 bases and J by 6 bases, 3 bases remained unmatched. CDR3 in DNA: TGTGCCAGCACCCGCGGGGGCGAGCAGTACTTC. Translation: CASTRGGEQYF.

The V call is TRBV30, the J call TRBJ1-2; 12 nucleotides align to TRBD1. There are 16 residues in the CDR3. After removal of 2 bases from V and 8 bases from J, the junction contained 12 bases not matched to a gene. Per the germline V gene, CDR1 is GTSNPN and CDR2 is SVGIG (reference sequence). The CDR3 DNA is TGTGCCTGGAGTTCATCCCGGGACAGGGGGCGATTGGGCTACACCTTC. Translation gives CAWSSSRDRGRLGYTF.

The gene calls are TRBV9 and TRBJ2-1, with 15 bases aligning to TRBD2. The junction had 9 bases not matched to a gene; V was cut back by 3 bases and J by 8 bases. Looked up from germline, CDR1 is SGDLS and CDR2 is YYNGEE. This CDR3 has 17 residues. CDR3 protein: CASSGRTSGRAYDEQFF. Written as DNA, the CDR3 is TGTGCCAGCAGCGGACGGACTAGCGGGAGGGCCTATGATGAGCAGTTCTTC.

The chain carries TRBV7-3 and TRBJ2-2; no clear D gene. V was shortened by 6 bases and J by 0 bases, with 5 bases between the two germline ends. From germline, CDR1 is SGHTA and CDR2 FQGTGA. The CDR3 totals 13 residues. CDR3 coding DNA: TGTGCCAGCAGAACTACGAACACCGGGGAGCTGTTTTTT. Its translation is CASRTTNTGELFF.

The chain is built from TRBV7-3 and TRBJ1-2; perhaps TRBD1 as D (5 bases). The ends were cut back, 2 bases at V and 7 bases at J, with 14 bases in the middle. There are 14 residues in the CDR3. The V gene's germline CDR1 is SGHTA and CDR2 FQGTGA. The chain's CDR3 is CASSLGQGLGGYTF. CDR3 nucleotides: TGTGCCAGCAGCTTAGGTCAGGGATTGGGTGGCTACACCTTC.

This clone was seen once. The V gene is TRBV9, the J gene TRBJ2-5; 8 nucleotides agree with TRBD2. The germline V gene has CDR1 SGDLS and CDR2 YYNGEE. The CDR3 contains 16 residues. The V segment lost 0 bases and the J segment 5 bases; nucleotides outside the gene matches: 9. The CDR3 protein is CASSVGVAGLGETQYF. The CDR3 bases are TGTGCCAGCAGCGTAGGGGTAGCGGGACTTGGGGAGACCCAGTACTTC.

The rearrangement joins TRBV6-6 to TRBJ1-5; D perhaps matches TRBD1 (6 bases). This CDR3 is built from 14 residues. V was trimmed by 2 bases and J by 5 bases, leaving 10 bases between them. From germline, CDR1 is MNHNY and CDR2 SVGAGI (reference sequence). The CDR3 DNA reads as TGTGCCAGCAGTTACGACGCAGGGGATCAGCCCCAGCATTTT. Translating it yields CASSYDAGDQPQHF.

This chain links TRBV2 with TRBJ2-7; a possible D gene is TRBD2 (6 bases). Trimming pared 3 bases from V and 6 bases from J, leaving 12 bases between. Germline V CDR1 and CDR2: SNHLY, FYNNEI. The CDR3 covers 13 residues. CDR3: CASSDRGSSEQYF. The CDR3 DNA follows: TGTGCCAGCAGTGATCGGGGGTCCAGCGAGCAGTACTTC.

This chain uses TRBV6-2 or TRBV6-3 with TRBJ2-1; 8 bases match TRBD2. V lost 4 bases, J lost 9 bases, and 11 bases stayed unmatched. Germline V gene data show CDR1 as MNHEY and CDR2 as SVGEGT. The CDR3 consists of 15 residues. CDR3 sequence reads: CASSSGLVVQGEQFF. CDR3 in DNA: TGTGCCAGCAGTTCGGGACTAGTAGTTCAGGGTGAGCAGTTCTTC.

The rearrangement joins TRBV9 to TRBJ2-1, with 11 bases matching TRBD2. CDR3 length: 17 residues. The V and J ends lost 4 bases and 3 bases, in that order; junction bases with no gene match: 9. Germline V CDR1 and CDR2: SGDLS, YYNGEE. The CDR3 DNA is TGTGCCAGCAGCCCTACTGCGGGGACTAGCGGCTACAATGAGCAGTTCTTC. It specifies CASSPTAGTSGYNEQFF.

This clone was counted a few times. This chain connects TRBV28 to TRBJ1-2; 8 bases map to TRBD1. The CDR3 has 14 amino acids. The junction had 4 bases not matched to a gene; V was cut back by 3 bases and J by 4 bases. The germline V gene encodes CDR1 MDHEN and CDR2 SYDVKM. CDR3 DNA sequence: TGTGCCAGCAGTTTCAGGGGGCCACTCTATGGCTACACCTTC. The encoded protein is CASSFRGPLYGYTF.

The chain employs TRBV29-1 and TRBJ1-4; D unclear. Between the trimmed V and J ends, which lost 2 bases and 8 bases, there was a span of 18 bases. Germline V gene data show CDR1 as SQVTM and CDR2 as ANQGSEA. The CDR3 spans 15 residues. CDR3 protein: CSVESPGRRGEKLFF. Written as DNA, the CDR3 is TGCAGCGTTGAATCACCAGGACGCCGGGGAGAAAAACTGTTTTTT.

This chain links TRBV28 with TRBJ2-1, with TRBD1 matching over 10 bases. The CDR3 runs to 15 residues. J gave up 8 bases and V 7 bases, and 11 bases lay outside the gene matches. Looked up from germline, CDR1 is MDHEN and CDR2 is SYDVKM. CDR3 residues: CASNTPGQGIHEQFF. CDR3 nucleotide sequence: TGTGCCAGCAATACACCGGGACAGGGGATTCATGAGCAGTTCTTC.

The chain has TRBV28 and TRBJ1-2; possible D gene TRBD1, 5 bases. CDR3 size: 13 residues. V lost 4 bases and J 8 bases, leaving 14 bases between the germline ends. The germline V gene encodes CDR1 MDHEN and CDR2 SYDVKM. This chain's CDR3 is CASSSRMWGGYTF. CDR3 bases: TGTGCCAGCAGTTCTCGAATGTGGGGCGGCTACACCTTC.

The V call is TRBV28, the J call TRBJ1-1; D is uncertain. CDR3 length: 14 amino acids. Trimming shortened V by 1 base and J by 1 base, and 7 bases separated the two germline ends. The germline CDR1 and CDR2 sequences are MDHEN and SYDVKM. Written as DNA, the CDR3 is TGTGCCAGCAGTTTATATCCCCAGAACACTGAAGCTTTCTTT. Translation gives CASSLYPQNTEAFF.